This T cell receptor (beta chain) was recorded in a study of blood T cells in healthy people across ages. Study-wide findings and caveats: Higher diversity, along with more naive CD4+ cells, distinguished long-lived donors from aged donors.

Germline CDR1 reads MNHEY; CDR2 reads SMNVEV (reference sequence). The CDR3 runs 14 residues. Then a second PCR, running roughly 6 to 12 cycles, was carried out with a sample-barcoded 5' primer and a J-beta primer mix. Every cDNA was tagged by a template-switch adaptor with 12 random nucleotides. TCRdb redid the calling of the 5' RACE reads with MiXCR, one entry per CDR3 protein. Counted here are some 800,000 distinct CDR3 sequences, about 25% occurring once; the ten biggest clones make up around 3.6%. A word on this clonotype: The target antigen is unknown.

The same data also contributed to another study, on T cells of mothers and their children. From that paper: The yield was over 9.5 million TCR beta CDR3 reads from each mother and approximately 3 million from each child.

Sequenced input: blood. This chain links TRBV27 with TRBJ2-1; unclear D gene. The J call is in doubt because the DNA end fits TRBJ2-7 better. The source of this sequence is a boy younger than 18 in good health. CDR3: CASSSLGLYYEQYF. Here the CDR3 DNA reads TGTGCCAGCAGTTCCCTGGGCCTTTACTACGAGCAGTACTTC.